The T cell receptor beta chain under discussion was sequenced for a study of shared clonotypes between healthy human individuals. CDR1 is GTSNPN and CDR2 is SVGIG in the germline V gene (reference sequence). The CDR3 totals 11 residues. Between the trimmed V and J ends, which lost 4 bases and 9 bases, there was a span of 13 bases. Method: immunoSEQ multiplex PCR; TCRdb's copy keeps in-frame clones and lacks some. The table shows roughly 2,500,000 clones, with 93% occurring only once. The source material was naive CD4+ T cells from PBMCs. Subset given: CD45RA+ positively selected. This rearrangement joins TRBV30 to TRBJ2-7; the D gene is possibly TRBD2 (5 bases). The sequence was obtained from a young man in good health. Some clones in this sample may be carry-over from other donors' samples. The CDR3 DNA is TGTGCCTGGACTCGGGATCTTGGGCAGTACTTC. Its translation is CAWTRDLGQYF.